The 13 T cell receptor beta chains below come from one sample, sequenced in a study of T cell responses to AZD1222 COVID-19 vaccine (dated by TCRdb to the early 2020s). The sample's time point label is to be understood as: about 28 days (+/-7) after the second vaccine dose. The sample's treatment or condition label is to be understood as: meningococcal conjugate vaccine given as trial control. Library construction relied on the immunoSEQ multiplex PCR assay. This immuneACCESS table, as held by TCRdb, lists in-frame sequences with V and J called but not all clones. Of the missing ones, under half trace to an unresolved V gene in checked studies; the others have no known cause. Present in this sample are about 75,000 clones, 88% of which were seen just once. The leading ten clones occupy about 9% of the sample. Source: peripheral blood, taken 28 days after the second dose of the MenACWY control vaccine. The receptors stem from an adult who received the MenACWY meningococcal vaccine as a control.

The chain links TRBV2 to TRBJ1-1; perhaps TRBD1 as D (5 bases). From germline, CDR1 is SNHLY and CDR2 FYNNEI. The CDR3 extends over 14 amino acids. Trimming took off 3 bases at V and 4 bases at J, with 12 bases between the two ends. CDR3 amino acids: CASSERQGSTEAFF. The DNA for the CDR3 is TGTGCCAGCAGTGAGAGGCAGGGCAGCACTGAAGCTTTCTTT.

The rearrangement joins TRBV5-1 to TRBJ1-6, with a tentative D call TRBD1 (6 bases). Trimming shortened V by 4 bases and J by 7 bases, and 12 bases separated the two germline ends. Germline lookup yields CDR1 SGHRS and CDR2 YFSETQ. The CDR3 is 14 residues long. This CDR3 is CASSPRTANSPLHF. CDR3 sequence (DNA): TGCGCCAGCAGCCCCAGGACAGCCAATTCACCCCTCCACTTT.

The chain joins TRBV5-1 to TRBJ2-7, with 9 bases identical to TRBD1. Germline CDR1 is SGHRS and CDR2 is YFSETQ. The CDR3 has 14 amino acids. J gave up 4 bases and V 0 bases, and 2 bases lay outside the gene matches. The CDR3 is CASSLEGQGYEQYF. As DNA, the CDR3 is TGCGCCAGCAGCTTGGAGGGACAGGGATACGAGCAGTACTTC.

The chain couples TRBV28 to TRBJ2-5; D is undetermined. CDR1 is MDHEN and CDR2 is SYDVKM in the germline V gene. With 4 bases removed from V and 5 bases from J, the gap between germline ends came to 8 bases. CDR3 size: 12 residues. CDR3 region: CASSSLWETQYF. The CDR3 coding sequence is TGTGCCAGCAGTTCTTTGTGGGAGACCCAGTACTTC.

The chain is built from TRBV28 and TRBJ1-1; D may be TRBD1 (6 bases). CDR1 is MDHEN and CDR2 is SYDVKM in the germline V gene. There are 15 residues in the CDR3. Trimming pared 4 bases from V and 1 base from J, leaving 13 bases between. In DNA, the CDR3 is TGTGCCAGCAGTTCCACAACGACAGGGAACACTGAAGCTTTCTTT. Its translation: CASSSTTTGNTEAFF.

The chain is built from TRBV6-4 and TRBJ1-5; possible D gene TRBD1, 5 bases. The CDR3 is made up of 14 amino acids. The germline V gene encodes CDR1 MRHNA and CDR2 SNTAGT. V lost 6 bases and J 2 bases, leaving 11 bases between the germline ends. CDR3 region: CASSRDHGNQPQHF. The CDR3, as DNA: TGTGCCAGCAGCCGGGACCACGGCAATCAGCCCCAGCATTTT.

This chain connects TRBV7-2 to TRBJ1-1, with 9 nucleotides matching TRBD1. From germline, CDR1 is SGHTA and CDR2 FQGNSA. The CDR3 runs to 15 residues. V lost 5 bases to trimming and J lost 1 base; unmatched junction nucleotides: 5. The CDR3 loop reads CASSPPGQGNTEAFF. CDR3 in DNA: TGTGCCAGCAGCCCCCCGGGACAGGGGAACACTGAAGCTTTCTTT. The full variable domain, completed using reference TRBV7-2 and TRBJ1-1, is GAGVSQSPSNKVTEKGKDVELRCDPISGHTALYWYRQSLGQGLEFLIYFQGNSAPDKSGLPSDRFSAERTGGSVSTLTIQRTQQEDSAVYLCASSPPGQGNTEAFFGQGTRLTVV.

This chain connects TRBV13 to TRBJ2-7; the D is unclear. The CDR3 consists of 12 residues. Trimming took 2 bases from V and 2 from J, leaving 4 bases between them. Germline V lookup: CDR1 PRHDT, CDR2 FYEKMQ (reference sequence). CDR3 DNA: TGTGCCAGCAGCTTAACCCCCTACGAGCAGTACTTC. Protein sequence: CASSLTPYEQYF. The entire variable domain, with the rest obtained from reference TRBV13 and TRBJ2-7, is as follows: AAGVIQSPRHLIKEKRETATLKCYPIPRHDTVYWYQQGPGQDPQFLISFYEKMQSDKGSIPDRFSAQQFSDYHSELNMSSLELGDSALYFCASSLTPYEQYFGPGTRLTVT.

The genes are TRBV30 and TRBJ2-7; TRBD2 is a possible D gene (7 bases). V lost 8 bases and J 4 bases, leaving 12 bases between the germline ends. This CDR3 has 11 residues. Germline V gene sequence: CDR1 GTSNPN, CDR2 SVGIG (reference sequence). CDR3 DNA: TGTGCCGGGGGGAGGGGGTACGAGCAGTACTTC. This translates into CAGGRGYEQYF.

The chain couples TRBV19 to TRBJ2-2; D is undetermined. Germline V gene lookup returns CDR1 LNHDA and CDR2 SQIVND (reference sequence). V lost 8 bases and J lost 2, with 12 bases in between. The CDR3 is 14 residues long. The CDR3 is CASRLTGNTGELFF. For the CDR3, the DNA is TGTGCCAGTCGATTGACGGGTAACACCGGGGAGCTGTTTTTT.

CDR3 sequence (DNA): TGTGCCAGCAGTGAAACCCGCAACGAGCAGTACTTC. It encodes CASSETRNEQYF. The rearrangement links TRBV6-1 to TRBJ2-7; D is unresolved. Germline V gene lookup returns CDR1 MNHNS and CDR2 SASEGT. This CDR3 has 12 residues. V lost 2 bases and J lost 5, with 7 bases in between.

A single count supports this clone. The CDR3 nucleotides read TGTGCCAGCAGTTCCACAGGGCACTATGGCTACACCTTC. This sequence encodes CASSSTGHYGYTF. The chain joins TRBV28 to TRBJ1-2; TRBD1 might be the D (6 bases). This CDR3 comprises 13 residues. CDR1 MDHEN and CDR2 SYDVKM come from the germline V gene. Trimming stripped 4 bases from V and 3 bases from J, with 9 bases between.

In this sample, this clone turned up once. The chain uses TRBV5-1 and TRBJ2-3, with D tentatively TRBD1 or TRBD2 (6 bases each). V was trimmed by 4 bases and J by 1 base, leaving 13 bases between them. The CDR3 is 15 residues long. CDR1 SGHRS and CDR2 YFSETQ come from the germline V gene. CDR3 amino acids: CASSIGGMRTDTQYF. The DNA of the CDR3 is TGCGCCAGCAGCATAGGGGGGATGCGCACAGATACGCAGTATTTT.